This record concerns one TCR beta chain sequence. This clonotype has a count of ten or more. Its antigen specificity is not known. Nothing much larger sits one base from this clone, and base qualities are not available. The sample's time point label, in plain terms: newly diagnosed GD, antithyroid drugs for less than 3 months. For both TCR sequencing and RNA sequencing, RNA was extracted from PBMCs in TRIzol. Graves' disease was diagnosed according to American Thyroid Association guidelines. Recruitment of patients was carried out at an endocrinology department in Xi'an, China. Each patient gave 7 to 9.5 milliliters of peripheral blood, collected in an EDTA anticoagulant tube. Ficoll Paque Plus density gradient separation was used to isolate PBMCs, and no additional T cell sorting was done. An Agilent 2100 Bioanalyzer and agarose gel were used to check RNA quality, and a NanoDrop 2000 was used to measure RNA concentration.

The data derive from a study of regulatory T cells in long-lasting Graves disease (dated by TCRdb to the early 2020s). As for the study more broadly: Antithyroid drugs had been taken for less than 3 months by newly diagnosed Graves' disease patients. Persistent Graves' disease patients were compared with newly diagnosed Graves' disease patients by peripheral blood TCR sequencing and RNA sequencing. The study took place in China and was registered as a clinical trial. A total of roughly 35 samples underwent TCR sequencing, from roughly 13 patients with persistent Graves' disease and 20 or so patients with newly diagnosed Graves' disease.

The library came from multiplex PCR. The reads were generated on an Illumina HiSeq 4000. TCR beta libraries were built with iRepertoire HTBI primers and Arm-PCR amplification of CDR3 regions. PCR products were gel purified before sequencing. The authors processed their data as follows. Across samples, about 63 TRBV and 15 or so TRBJ segments were identified and used for gene usage analysis of CDR3 amino acid clonotypes. COPE and FqMerger were used to merge filtered high-quality paired reads into contigs. BLAST was used to align contigs to IMGT TRBV, TRBD and TRBJ reference genes, with CDR3 defined following IMGT. Highly expanded clones were defined as clonotypes with a frequency above 0.1%. Shannon entropy was used to measure repertoire diversity, and the Gini coefficient was used to measure V-J evenness. Clonotypes shared by more than one individual were considered public. TCRdb reprocessed the public reads (quality trimming at Q25 with fastp, clone calling with MiXCR) and kept in-frame beta chains. Rows with a matching CDR3 protein are joined into one entry that keeps the most common DNA and genes. The V and J calls and clone size come from TCRdb's table, not from the authors' own analysis. This sample is represented by 400,000 to 550,000 distinct CDR3 sequences; around 14% of them were singletons. The top ten hold over 15% of the sample.

The full study reports these points: More public clonotypes were shared among persistent patients (2,741) than among newly diagnosed patients (roughly 960). Only peripheral blood was studied, because thyroid tissue, the primary lesion, was inaccessible. Only the TCR beta chain was sequenced and analyzed. The authors noted that the small sample size was a limitation that may lower accuracy. Compared with newly diagnosed patients, persistent Graves' disease patients had lower TCR Shannon entropy and fewer highly expanded clones, which suggests clonal expansion.

The same sample was also studied in work on T cells in Graves' hyperthyroidism and ophthalmopathy. As that second paper reports: Stable Graves' hyperthyroidism was defined as no progression to ophthalmopathy during 18 months of follow-up. Hyperthyroidism patients were newly diagnosed, with disease duration under 2 months, and aged 18 to 65 years. Patients with uncontrolled infections, other autoimmune diseases, pregnancy or lactation were excluded. Diagnoses were based on clinical symptoms, serum thyroxine and TRAb, thyroid ultrasound and orbital computed tomography. For the first round of RT-PCR on the TCR CDR3, the HTBI primer set was used together with the Qiagen OneStep RT-PCR kit. Most expanded thyroid clonotypes (frequency above 0.001) were also detected in blood, suggesting blood repertoires may reflect thyroid immune responses. A model built on a 13 V-J signature distinguished ophthalmopathy from stable hyperthyroidism, reaching over 85% sensitivity and about 81% specificity in cross-validation and 80%/75% in testing. During validation, the model predicted progression to ophthalmopathy a median of roughly 7.1 months ahead of onset, with almost 71% sensitivity and less than 85% specificity. TCR V-J signatures able to tell the groups apart were searched for in a discovery cohort of 100 patients, of whom over 40 had Graves' ophthalmopathy and 55 to 65 had stable Graves' hyperthyroidism. An independent validation cohort of under 20 hyperthyroidism patients and about 15 patients who later progressed to ophthalmopathy tested prospective prediction of ophthalmopathy. For training and testing, the roughly 100 patients in the discovery cohort were randomly divided in a 7:3 ratio. The study also compared thyroid tissue and blood T-cell repertoires from roughly six Graves' hyperthyroidism patients. After sampling, hyperthyroidism patients received methimazole starting at 30 mg daily, and ophthalmopathy patients received high-dose intravenous methylprednisolone. Libraries were constructed in a second round of multiplex PCR, after which size selection and purification were performed. Sequencing of the libraries was done on an Illumina HiSeq2000 using paired-end 100 bp reads. Raw data were processed with SOAPnuke, discarding reads with adapters, uncalled bases, mean Phred below 15, or no exact constant-primer or identifier match. High-quality paired reads were merged with COPE v1.2.5, and unique nucleotide sequences were defined as clonotypes. Clonotypes were aligned to IMGT TRBV, TRBD and TRBJ reference segments using MiTCR v1.1. Analysis was restricted to V-J combinations with a frequency above 0.0001, which covered about 99% of repertoires. A TCS score was defined as the ratio of F50 (clonal expansion) to E x V (chaos), with BLOSUM62-based TCRdist applied between CDR3 peptides within each V-J. Welch's t-statistics and random forest reduced 514 V-J features to roughly 13, which were used in a naive Bayes classifier (R e1071). Sample size was not statistically predetermined, and blinding of investigators to group allocation was not performed. The paper reports TCR Vbeta CDR3 sequencing of some 140 peripheral blood samples: under 45 ophthalmopathy, roughly 74 hyperthyroidism and around 17 progressor patients.

This clonotype was sampled from a woman aged 25-40 years with Graves disease. Donor details come from another sample of the same person, matched by shared clones. Sequencing used peripheral blood mononuclear cells (PBMCs), obtained at new diagnosis, from a patient treated with antithyroid drugs.

The CDR3 region: CASRGQGRSTDTQYF. DNA sequence: TGTGCCAGCAGAGGACAGGGCCGGAGCACAGATACGCAGTATTTT. The V and J segments used are TRBV6-2 or TRBV6-3 and TRBJ2-3, with 8 bases matching TRBD1. Trimming takes 6 bases off V and 0 bases off J; junction bases not matched to a gene: 5. The CDR1 and CDR2 encoded by the germline V gene are MNHEY and SVGEGT. From its cysteine to its phenylalanine, the CDR3 spans 15 amino acids. Only CDR3 DNA remains: 45 bases, in frame from the first base.